Listed here are 25 T cell receptor beta chains from one sample, sequenced in a study of control samples from healthy donors and cancer patients. Using immunoSEQ multiplex PCR, the repertoire was profiled, and TCRdb retains in-frame clones only, with some absent. The data contain about 63,000 clones, around 87% of them seen just once; the ten biggest clones take up roughly 13%. Input material: PBMCs. The receptors here all came from a woman aged 55-69 years with lung cancer.

The V call is TRBV6-1, the J call TRBJ2-7; 10 bases are a match to TRBD2. CDR1 and CDR2 from the germline V gene are MNHNS and SASEGT. The CDR3 covers 14 residues. Trimming at V came to 0 bases and at J to 4 bases, leaving 0 bases not matched to a gene. The CDR3 sequence is CASSEAGLAYEQYF. CDR3 DNA sequence: TGTGCCAGCAGTGAAGCGGGACTAGCGTACGAGCAGTACTTC.

The J gene is TRBJ1-1, the V gene TRBV5-1; D is perhaps TRBD1 (5 bases). The CDR3 length is 14 residues. In germline, CDR1 is SGHRS, CDR2 YFSETQ. V was shortened by 4 bases and J by 4 bases, with 14 bases between the two germline ends. CDR3: CASSRDLGGTEAFF. The CDR3 coding sequence is TGCGCCAGCAGCCGGGACCTAGGTGGCACTGAAGCTTTCTTT.

V gene TRBV14 combines with J gene TRBJ1-1; the D is unclear. The CDR3 is 13 residues long. CDR1 and CDR2 from the germline V gene are SGHDN and FVKESK. Trimming left V 2 bases short and J 8 bases short, with 12 bases between. The CDR3 here is CASSQHLDGEAFF. The CDR3 nucleotides read TGTGCCAGCAGCCAACATCTAGACGGCGAAGCTTTCTTT.

Concerning this clone itself: One end of the junction varies from germline; a read error may be responsible. The chain recombines TRBV9 with TRBJ2-1; tentatively, D is TRBD1 or TRBD2 (5 bases each). The CDR3 covers 15 residues. Germline loops: CDR1 SGDLS, CDR2 YYNGEE. The CDR3 nucleotides are TGTGCCGGCAGCGAGGGGAGTTTATTCTACAATGAGCAGTTCTTC. Translation: CAGSEGSLFYNEQFF.

The V gene is TRBV4-1, the J gene TRBJ2-1; D may correspond to TRBD1 or TRBD2 (7 bases each). The CDR3 sequence is 19 residues long. From germline, CDR1 is MGHRA and CDR2 YSYEKL. The ends were cut back, 2 bases at V and 7 bases at J, with 27 bases in the middle. CDR3 sequence: CASSQPAGGGPTVLNEQFF. The CDR3 bases are TGCGCCAGCAGCCAACCTGCAGGGGGAGGGCCGACTGTTCTGAATGAGCAGTTCTTC.

This clone showed up just once. V gene TRBV11-2 combines with J gene TRBJ1-5; D unclear. The CDR3 has 15 amino acids. CDR1 is SGHAT, CDR2 FQNNGV, per germline. The ends were cut back, 0 bases at V and 1 base at J, with 7 bases in the middle. The CDR3 reads CASSLDGLSNQPQHF. CDR3 DNA sequence: TGTGCCAGCAGCTTAGATGGGTTGAGCAATCAGCCCCAGCATTTT.

This clone was seen a few times. This sample also contains other DNA sequences that code for the same CDR3. V usage is TRBV2 and J usage is TRBJ1-5; no reliable D call. Germline V CDR1 and CDR2: SNHLY, FYNNEI. V lost 6 bases and J lost 0, with 6 bases in between. This CDR3 spans 13 amino acids. The CDR3 is CASSQYSNQPQHF. CDR3 bases: TGTGCCAGCAGCCAATATAGCAATCAGCCCCAGCATTTT.

The V call is TRBV7-3, the J call TRBJ1-2, with 7 bases matching TRBD1. Germline values: CDR1 SGHTA, CDR2 FQGTGA. The CDR3 has 13 amino acids. The V segment lost 4 bases and the J segment 7 bases; nucleotides outside the gene matches: 6. CDR3 in amino acids: CASSSRQGGGYTF. The CDR3 region has the DNA TGTGCCAGCAGCTCCCGACAGGGAGGTGGCTACACCTTC.

The chain employs TRBV7-6 and TRBJ2-7; 13 bases match TRBD2. With 5 bases clipped from V and 1 base from J, the junction kept 5 bases outside the gene matches. CDR1 and CDR2 (germline): SGHVS, FNYEAQ. This CDR3 has 16 residues. CDR3 bases: TGTGCCAGCAGCCCTGGGACTAGCGGGGAGTCCTACGAGCAGTACTTC. It yields the protein CASSPGTSGESYEQYF.

The V gene is TRBV19, the J gene TRBJ2-1; TRBD1 matches at 8 bases. Germline CDR1 reads LNHDA; CDR2 reads SQIVND (reference sequence). V trimming: 11 bases; J trimming: 0 bases; junction bases outside the gene matches: 12. CDR3 size: 16 residues. The CDR3 protein is CAAGAGGTSSYNEQFF. DNA for the CDR3: TGTGCCGCTGGGGCAGGGGGCACCAGCTCCTACAATGAGCAGTTCTTC.

CDR3 region: CASSLWGQNTEAFF. For the CDR3, the DNA is TGCGCCAGCAGCTTGTGGGGACAGAACACTGAAGCTTTCTTT. This chain uses TRBV5-1 with TRBJ1-1; possibly TRBD1 for D (6 bases). CDR3 length equals 14 residues. V was pared by 1 base and J by 1 base, with 8 bases between. The germline CDR1 and CDR2 sequences are SGHRS and YFSETQ. Looking up the rest from reference TRBV5-1 and TRBJ1-1 gives the full variable domain: KAGVTQTPRYLIKTRGQQVTLSCSPISGHRSVSWYQQTPGQGLQFLFEYFSETQRNKGNFPGRFSGRQFSNSRSEMNVSTLELGDSALYLCASSLWGQNTEAFFGQGTRLTVV.

The chain carries TRBV5-4 and TRBJ2-7; 10 bases map to TRBD2. The CDR3 is 18 amino acids. The germline gives CDR1 SGHNT, CDR2 YYREEE (reference sequence). The V segment lost 3 bases and the J segment 4 bases; nucleotides outside the gene matches: 16. The CDR3, as DNA: TGTGCCAGCAGCTCCCGAAAGAAGAGCGGGGGGGTTGGGTACGAGCAGTACTTC. This codes for CASSSRKKSGGVGYEQYF.

The rearrangement links TRBV10-1 to TRBJ2-5; a possible D gene is TRBD2 (6 bases). Between the trimmed V and J ends, which lost 5 bases and 4 bases, there was a span of 14 bases. Germline loops: CDR1 WNHNN, CDR2 SYGVQD (reference sequence). The length of the CDR3 is 14 residues. CDR3 sequence: CASSPGTRGETQYF. DNA of the CDR3: TGCGCCAGCAGTCCCGGGACTCGGGGAGAGACCCAGTACTTC.

The CDR3 sequence is CASSLGLAGVRNEQFF. The CDR3 bases are TGTGCCAGCAGCTTGGGTCTAGCGGGGGTTAGGAATGAGCAGTTCTTC. The chain uses TRBV7-9 and TRBJ2-1, with 10 bases lining up with TRBD2. Germline values: CDR1 SEHNR, CDR2 FQNEAQ (reference sequence). The CDR3 totals 16 residues. The trim removed 3 bases at V and 7 bases at J, leaving 9 bases unmatched.

The V and J genes are TRBV19 and TRBJ1-2, with D perhaps TRBD1 (6 bases). Trimming shortened V by 5 bases and J by 6 bases, and 10 bases separated the two germline ends. The CDR3 runs to 12 residues. CDR1 and CDR2 from the germline V gene are LNHDA and SQIVND (reference sequence). As DNA, the CDR3 is TGTGCCAGTAGTTCCAGGGGTAATGGCTACACCTTC. Translated, it gives CASSSRGNGYTF. The full variable domain, its missing parts supplied by reference TRBV19 and TRBJ1-2, is DGGITQSPKYLFRKEGQNVTLSCEQNLNHDAMYWYRQDPGQGLRLIYYSQIVNDFQKGDIAEGYSVSREKKESFPLTVTSAQKNPTAFYLCASSSRGNGYTFGSGTRLTVV.

The sample holds one count of this clone. The chain combines TRBV18 with TRBJ2-5; 8 nucleotides agree with TRBD2. The CDR3 is made up of 16 amino acids. Per the germline V gene, CDR1 is KGHSH and CDR2 is LQKENI. V lost 1 base, J lost 5 bases, and 9 bases stayed unmatched. The CDR3 reads CASSPRPPGGAETQYF. Written as DNA, the CDR3 is TGTGCCAGCTCACCACGACCGCCGGGAGGGGCCGAGACCCAGTACTTC.

The CDR3 spells CASSLKIAADTGELFF. The CDR3 bases are TGTGCCAGCAGCTTGAAAATAGCGGCGGACACCGGGGAGCTGTTTTTT. The chain employs TRBV5-8 and TRBJ2-2; tentative D call: TRBD2 (6 bases). This CDR3 has 16 residues. With 1 base removed from V and 3 bases from J, the gap between germline ends came to 13 bases. Germline assignment: CDR1 SGHTS and CDR2 YDEGEE.

This clone was detected only once. The rearrangement links TRBV5-1 to TRBJ2-1; 7 bases align to TRBD2. Unmatched junction bases numbered 21, after V lost 6 bases and J lost 12 bases. The CDR3 totals 16 residues. Germline V CDR1 and CDR2: SGHRS, YFSETQ. CDR3 nucleotide sequence: TGCGCCAGCAACGAGGGCCCTCCGGGGGGACCCGGAGGGCAGTTCTTC. This codes for CASNEGPPGGPGGQFF.

This clone showed up just a few times. The chain joins TRBV30 to TRBJ2-1; 10 bases are shared with TRBD2. V was clipped by 0 bases and J by 7 bases; unmatched bases: 6. The CDR3 sequence is 15 residues long. The V gene's germline CDR1 is GTSNPN and CDR2 SVGIG (reference sequence). CDR3 coding DNA: TGTGCCTGGAGTGTAGGGCTAGCGGGAGTAAATGAGCAGTTCTTC. Protein sequence: CAWSVGLAGVNEQFF.

The chain links TRBV4-1 to TRBJ2-7; tentatively, D is TRBD1 (5 bases). Trimming pared 4 bases from V and 0 bases from J, leaving 10 bases between. The CDR3 runs 14 residues. Germline V gene sequence: CDR1 MGHRA, CDR2 YSYEKL. The CDR3 nucleotides read TGCGCCAGCAGCCGGGGCGGTAGCTCCTACGAGCAGTACTTC. Encoded protein: CASSRGGSSYEQYF.

The chain couples TRBV6-1 to TRBJ1-5; D gene uncertain. The CDR3 has 14 residues. V lost 2 bases to trimming and J lost 4 bases, with 9 bases between them. Germline loops: CDR1 MNHNS, CDR2 SASEGT. The CDR3 DNA reads as TGTGCCAGCAGTGAAATTGGCTGGAATCAGCCCCAGCATTTT. This translates into CASSEIGWNQPQHF.

This clone was picked up a small number of times. This chain connects TRBV7-9 to TRBJ1-5; D not resolved. CDR1 is SEHNR and CDR2 is FQNEAQ in the germline V gene (reference sequence). The ends were cut back, 2 bases at V and 5 bases at J, with 7 bases in the middle. CDR3 length: 13 amino acids. CDR3 in amino acids: CASSLNEDQPQHF. The CDR3 nucleotides are TGTGCCAGCAGCTTAAATGAGGATCAGCCCCAGCATTTT. The variable domain in full, with the rest retrieved from reference TRBV7-9 and TRBJ1-5, is DTGVSQNPRHKITKRGQNVTFRCDPISEHNRLYWYRQTLGQGPEFLTYFQNEAQLEKSRLLSDRFSAERPKGSFSTLEIQRTEQGDSAMYLCASSLNEDQPQHFGDGTRLSIL.

The chain recombines TRBV28 with TRBJ2-1; 9 bases match TRBD2. In germline, CDR1 is MDHEN, CDR2 SYDVKM. The CDR3 spans 16 residues. Trimming at V came to 8 bases and at J to 3 bases, leaving 11 bases not matched to a gene. CDR3 sequence reads: CASGTYSGSIYNEQFF. The CDR3 nucleotides are TGTGCCAGCGGGACTTATAGCGGGAGTATCTACAATGAGCAGTTCTTC.

In its sample, this clone was seen once. V gene TRBV2 combines with J gene TRBJ2-1; weak D call: TRBD2 (5 bases). CDR1 and CDR2 from the germline V gene are SNHLY and FYNNEI. The CDR3 has 12 residues. With 8 bases removed from V and 11 bases from J, the gap between germline ends came to 16 bases. The CDR3 loop is CASSTPGYQQFF. CDR3 bases: TGTGCCAGCTCCACACCGGGGTATCAGCAGTTCTTC. Drawing the rest from reference TRBV2 and TRBJ2-1, the complete variable domain is EPEVTQTPSHQVTQMGQEVILRCVPISNHLYFYWYRQILGQKVEFLVSFYNNEISEKSEIFDDQFSVERPDGSNFTLKIRSTKLEDSAMYFCASSTPGYQQFFGPGTRLTVL.

The genes are TRBV5-4 and TRBJ2-2; tentatively, D is TRBD1 (6 bases). Germline CDR1 SGHNT, CDR2 YYREEE (reference sequence). The CDR3 runs to 15 residues. Trimming pared 4 bases from V and 7 bases from J, leaving 17 bases between. CDR3 amino acids: CASSPGGHSSGELFF. CDR3 DNA sequence: TGTGCCAGCAGCCCTGGGGGACATTCCAGCGGGGAGCTGTTTTTT.